This T cell receptor beta chain came from a study of T cells in women clearing cervical HPV infection (dated by TCRdb to the late 2010s). Regarding the research as a whole: Cases were about 25 women with histologically confirmed HPV16-related CIN3 or worse, including a couple of invasive cancers. Since HLA typing was available for only a few women, HLA type could not be ruled out as a confounder. Quality controls consisted of five blinded duplicates per group, for a total of 60 or so samples made up of approximately 50 participants and around ten replicates. The controls were fewer than 30 women whose single incident HPV16 infection cleared within 12 months with no development of precancer or cancer. For cases, a median interval of roughly 150 days, with an interquartile range of roughly 80 to 200 days, was observed between lesion detection and blood sampling. Blood from cases was collected at the visit where the lesion was first found, while blood from controls was collected once the infection could no longer be detected. Cases had a median age of almost 35 years and controls had a median age of approximately 38, with no significant differences in baseline characteristics. The exploratory proof-of-principle case-control study was nested within the Guanacaste HPV Natural History Study in Costa Rica and compared TCR repertoires across cervical HPV16 outcomes. Cases and controls were matched on age within five years and on year of sample collection. In the parent cohort, fewer than 13,000 women aged 18 or older were enrolled in Guanacaste, Costa Rica, during about 1992 to 1994 and were followed for roughly 7 years. Overall study results and their limits: Because of the cross-sectional design, the study could not determine whether the associations came before infection or resulted from infection, and neither effector/memory subsets nor HPV-specific T cells were isolated. Random forest classifiers combining richness and V gene abundances distinguished cases from controls with an estimated AUC of about 0.79. Because T-cell numbers per sample were unknown, differences in richness could reflect varying T-cell content rather than repertoire biology. TRBV6-7 relative abundance was lower in cases than in controls (roughly 0.12% versus 0.17%; Bonferroni P = 0.0008). Significantly higher TCR repertoire richness was observed in CIN3+ cases than in controls across sequencing depths, whereas no difference in evenness was found.

TCR beta CDR3 regions were amplified by multiplex PCR from an average of roughly 1,200 ng genomic DNA per sample using the immunoSEQ assay. The assay corrected primer bias using a complete synthetic TCR repertoire to establish an amplification baseline. The amplicons were sequenced on the Illumina platform. Per the source publication's procedure: Sequence errors were corrected by clustering with frequency ratios and a modified nearest-neighbor algorithm, and the sequences were then analyzed in the immunoSEQ Analyzer using IMGT gene definitions. At each rarefaction depth, TCR richness and evenness were averaged across 20 rarefaction repeats, and samples with fewer sequences than that depth were excluded. Relative abundances of V, D and J genes were compared between groups using Wilcoxon rank sum tests, with FDR correction applied. Blinded duplicates gave an intraclass correlation of 95.6% for TCR richness and an average of roughly 76% across 66 gene segments. This is the immuneACCESS table as TCRdb keeps it, with only in-frame sequences that have V and J called. A part of the clones is gone; compared with another copy, unresolved V genes explain less than half, and the rest is unexplained. V, J and clone size derive from that table, while D and trimming were established from the DNA sequence. The table for this sample records some 37,000 clones. The ten largest clones represent 1.5% to 2% of the sample.

About this clone: No cognate antigen has been identified for it. The CDR3 end lies 3 residues beyond the end of the read and is filled in from the germline J gene.

CDR1 and CDR2 are read off the germline V gene (reference sequence) as DFQATT and SNEGSKA. V lost 6 bases and J lost 2 bases; the stretch between them is 11 bases long. The CDR3 has 12 amino acids, counting the end cysteine and phenylalanine. The CDR3 was read in part: 27 bases, with the frame set at base 1. Every participant had a single incident cervical HPV16 infection, and prevalent HPV16 infections were excluded. Cervical HPV DNA was detected by MY09/MY11 PCR, and genotyping was performed by dot-blot hybridization. Fifteen mL of heparinized blood were centrifuged, and the buffy coat was split into aliquots, frozen at -30 degrees C, and then kept at -80 degrees C. QIAGEN kits were used to extract genomic DNA from the buffy coat specimens.

This TCR came from a woman between 18 and 70 years old with a cervical HPV16 infection that either progressed to CIN3+ or cleared (not recorded which). The rearranged chain carries TRBV20-1 and TRBJ2-7; 6 matching bases give a weak D call of TRBD2. Sequencing was performed on blood buffy coat. Partial CDR3 DNA: TGCAGTGCCCCCGGCGGGGCCTACGAG. The resulting protein is CSAPGGAYE. Given in full, the CDR3 is CSAPGGAYEQYF.